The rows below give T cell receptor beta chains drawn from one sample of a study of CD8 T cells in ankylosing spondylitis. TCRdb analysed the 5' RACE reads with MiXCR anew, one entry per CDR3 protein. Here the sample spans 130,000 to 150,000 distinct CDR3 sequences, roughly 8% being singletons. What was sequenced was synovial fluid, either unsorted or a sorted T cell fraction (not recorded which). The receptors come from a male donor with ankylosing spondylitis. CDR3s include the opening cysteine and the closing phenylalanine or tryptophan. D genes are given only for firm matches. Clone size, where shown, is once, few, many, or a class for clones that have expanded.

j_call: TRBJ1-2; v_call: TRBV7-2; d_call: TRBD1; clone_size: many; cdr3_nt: TGTGCCAGCAGTCCCACAGGGGTTTGGTATGGCTACACCTTC; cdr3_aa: CASSPTGVWYGYTF
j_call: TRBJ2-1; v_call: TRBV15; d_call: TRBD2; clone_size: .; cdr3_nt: TGTGCCACCACCAGGTTCCGGGGGGGGTATGGCTACAATGAGCAGTTCTTC; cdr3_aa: CATTRFRGGYGYNEQFF
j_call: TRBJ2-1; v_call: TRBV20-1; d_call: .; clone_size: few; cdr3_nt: .; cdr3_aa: CSADAVSVPAGESSYNEQFF
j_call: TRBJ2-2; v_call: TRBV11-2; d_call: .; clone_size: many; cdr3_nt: TGTGCCAGCAGCTTAAGACAGGCCGGGGAGCTGTTTTTT; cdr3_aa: CASSLRQAGELFF
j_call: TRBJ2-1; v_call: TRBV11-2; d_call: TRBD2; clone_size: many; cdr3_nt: TGTGCCAGCAGCTTAAGCCTCGGCGGGAGTCGGAATGAGCAGTTCTTC; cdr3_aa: CASSLSLGGSRNEQFF
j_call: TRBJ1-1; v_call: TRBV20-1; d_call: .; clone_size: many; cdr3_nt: TGCAGTGCTACTCGGCAGGGAGCTGAAGCTTTCTTT; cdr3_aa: CSATRQGAEAFF
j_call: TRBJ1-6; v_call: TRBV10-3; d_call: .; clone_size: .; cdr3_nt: TGTGCCATCAGTATATTCCTCCCTCTACCAGGAGATAATTCACCCCTCCACTTT; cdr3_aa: CAISIFLPLPGDNSPLHF
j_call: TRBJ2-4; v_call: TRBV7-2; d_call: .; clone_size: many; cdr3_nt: TGTGCCAGCAGCTTAGAGGTAGCCAAAAACATTCAGTACTTC; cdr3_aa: CASSLEVAKNIQYF
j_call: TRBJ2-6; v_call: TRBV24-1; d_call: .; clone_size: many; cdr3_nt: TGTGCCACCAGTGAATCTGGGGCCAACGTCCTGACTTTC; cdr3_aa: CATSESGANVLTF
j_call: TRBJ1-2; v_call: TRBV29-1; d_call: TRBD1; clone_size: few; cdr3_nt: TGCAGCGTTGCTAAAGGACAGGGCGGGTATCGCTACACCTTC; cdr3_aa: CSVAKGQGGYRYTF
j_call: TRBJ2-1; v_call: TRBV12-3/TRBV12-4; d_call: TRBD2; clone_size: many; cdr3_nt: TGTGCCAGCAGGGGGGGGAACTCCTACAATGAGCAGTTCTTC; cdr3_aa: CASRGGNSYNEQFF
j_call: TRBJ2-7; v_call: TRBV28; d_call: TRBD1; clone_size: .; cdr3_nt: TGTGCCAGCAACCGCCTCAGGACAGGCTCCTACGAGCAGTACTTC; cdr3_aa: CASNRLRTGSYEQYF
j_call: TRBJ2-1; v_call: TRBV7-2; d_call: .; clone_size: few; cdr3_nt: TGTGCCAGCAGCTTAGCCGGGGCGGGGTCCTACAATGAGCAGTTCTTC; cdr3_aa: CASSLAGAGSYNEQFF
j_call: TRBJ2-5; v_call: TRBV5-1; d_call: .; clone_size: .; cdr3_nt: TGCGCCAGCAGCTTAAGACTAGCGAGGGGGCGGGAGACCCAGTACTTC; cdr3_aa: CASSLRLARGRETQYF
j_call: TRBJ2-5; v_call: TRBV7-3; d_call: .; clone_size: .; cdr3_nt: TGTGCCAGCAGCTCCCGACTAGGGGAGACCCAGTACTTC; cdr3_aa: CASSSRLGETQYF
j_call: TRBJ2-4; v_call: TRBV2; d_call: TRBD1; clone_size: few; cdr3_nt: TGTGCCAGCATGTTGACAGGGCCGGGCATTCAGTACTTC; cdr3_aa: CASMLTGPGIQYF
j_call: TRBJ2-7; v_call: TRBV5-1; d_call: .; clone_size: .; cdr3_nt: TGCGCCAGCAGCGACGGAAGCTCCTACGAGCAGTACTTC; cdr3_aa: CASSDGSSYEQYF
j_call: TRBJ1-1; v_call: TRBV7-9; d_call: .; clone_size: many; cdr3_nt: TGTGCCAGCAGTCCATACTTTTCTGGCACTGAAGCTTTCTTT; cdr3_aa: CASSPYFSGTEAFF
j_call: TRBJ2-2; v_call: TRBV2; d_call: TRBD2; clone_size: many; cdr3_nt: TGTGCCAGCAGTGAATATTTGGGTCGAGCGGGGGGACGCACCGGGGAGCTGTTTTTT; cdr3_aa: CASSEYLGRAGGRTGELFF
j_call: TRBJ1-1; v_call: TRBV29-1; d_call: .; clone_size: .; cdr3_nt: TGCAGCGCTAGAGCGGGGGCTGAAGCTTTCTTT; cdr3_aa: CSARAGAEAFF
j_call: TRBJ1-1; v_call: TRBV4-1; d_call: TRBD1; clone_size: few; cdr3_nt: TGCGCCAGCAGCCAAGGTAGGCTTAATCTACGACAGGGGCCCTCTAAAGCTTTCTTT; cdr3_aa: CASSQGRLNLRQGPSKAFF
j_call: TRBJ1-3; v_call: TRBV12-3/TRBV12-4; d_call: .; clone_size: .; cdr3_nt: TGTGCCAGCAGTTTGGGACCAGGGGGAAACACCATATATTTT; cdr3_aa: CASSLGPGGNTIYF
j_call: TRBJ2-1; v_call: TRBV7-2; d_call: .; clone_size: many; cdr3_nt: TGTGCCAGCAGCGTGATGAGGGCTCTCAATGAGCAGTTCTTC; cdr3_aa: CASSVMRALNEQFF
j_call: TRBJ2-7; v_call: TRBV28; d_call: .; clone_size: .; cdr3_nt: TGTGCCAGCAGGTTCCCTTTCGGCGAGCAGTACTTC; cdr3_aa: CASRFPFGEQYF